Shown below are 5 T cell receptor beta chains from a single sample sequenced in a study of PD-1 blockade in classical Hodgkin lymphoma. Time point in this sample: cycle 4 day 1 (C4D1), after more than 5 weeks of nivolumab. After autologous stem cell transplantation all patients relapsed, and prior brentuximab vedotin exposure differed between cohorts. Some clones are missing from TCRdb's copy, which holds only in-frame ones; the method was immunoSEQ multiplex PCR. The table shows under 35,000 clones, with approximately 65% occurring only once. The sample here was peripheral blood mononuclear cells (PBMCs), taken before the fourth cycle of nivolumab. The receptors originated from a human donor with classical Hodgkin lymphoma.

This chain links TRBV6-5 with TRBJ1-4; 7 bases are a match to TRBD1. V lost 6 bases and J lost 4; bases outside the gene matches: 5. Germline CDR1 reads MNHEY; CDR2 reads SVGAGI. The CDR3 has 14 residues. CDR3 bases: TGTGCCAGCAGCCAGGACAGGTTTAATGAAAAACTGTTTTTT. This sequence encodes CASSQDRFNEKLFF.

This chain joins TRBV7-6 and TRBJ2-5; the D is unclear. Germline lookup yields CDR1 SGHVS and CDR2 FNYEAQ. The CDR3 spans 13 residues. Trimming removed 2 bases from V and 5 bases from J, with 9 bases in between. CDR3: CASSLSGGETQYF. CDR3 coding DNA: TGTGCCAGCAGCTTATCAGGTGGGGAGACCCAGTACTTC.

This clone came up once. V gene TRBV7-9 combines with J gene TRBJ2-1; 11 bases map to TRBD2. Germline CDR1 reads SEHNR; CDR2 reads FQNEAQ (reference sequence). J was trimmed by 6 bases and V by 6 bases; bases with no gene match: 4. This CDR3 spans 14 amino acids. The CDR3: CASSSGRATNEQFF. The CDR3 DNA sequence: TGTGCCAGCAGTAGCGGGAGGGCCACCAATGAGCAGTTCTTC. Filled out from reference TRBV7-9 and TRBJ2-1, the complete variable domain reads DTGVSQNPRHKITKRGQNVTFRCDPISEHNRLYWYRQTLGQGPEFLTYFQNEAQLEKSRLLSDRFSAERPKGSFSTLEIQRTEQGDSAMYLCASSSGRATNEQFFGPGTRLTVL.

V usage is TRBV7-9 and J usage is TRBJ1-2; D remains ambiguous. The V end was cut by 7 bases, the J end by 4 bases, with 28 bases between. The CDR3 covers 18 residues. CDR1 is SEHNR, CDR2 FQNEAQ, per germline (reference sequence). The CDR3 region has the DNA TGTGCCAGCACCAGCAATCAGGCAGCCCTTAATTTTTCCTATGGCTACACCTTC. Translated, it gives CASTSNQAALNFSYGYTF.

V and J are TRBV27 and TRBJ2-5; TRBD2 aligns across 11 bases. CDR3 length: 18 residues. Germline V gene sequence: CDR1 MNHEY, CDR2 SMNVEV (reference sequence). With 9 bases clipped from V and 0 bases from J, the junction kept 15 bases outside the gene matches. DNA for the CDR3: TGTGCCAGTCGACCGGGTTGGGTACTAGCGGGGGACCAAGAGACCCAGTACTTC. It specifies CASRPGWVLAGDQETQYF.